This is a list of T cell receptor beta chains from one sample in a study of blood T cells in healthy people across ages. TCRdb re-called the 5' RACE reads through MiXCR, storing one row per CDR3 protein. The table lists about a million distinct CDR3 sequences, 35% to 45% of them singletons. Sequenced input: blood. Receptor source: a man aged 18 to 29 in good health. Each CDR3 is given with its conserved first and last residue. The D gene is left open where the match is weak. The listing skips clone size in some rows; elsewhere it reads once, few, many or a size class.

CDR3 DNA | CDR3 protein | V gene | D gene | clone size | J gene
TGCAGTGCTTCTCTTCTAGCAAGGAGATCCTACAATGAGCAGTACTTC | CSASLLARRSYNEQYF | TRBV20-1 | NA | NA | TRBJ2-7
TGTGCCAGCATCCGGACTAGCGAAGAGACCCAGTACTTC | CASIRTSEETQYF | TRBV12-3/TRBV12-4 | TRBD2 | NA | TRBJ2-5
TGTGCCTGGAGTCGGGGGAAGGGCACAGATACGCAGTATTTT | CAWSRGKGTDTQYF | TRBV30 | NA | few | TRBJ2-3
TGTGCCAGCAGCTTAGAGTCTAGCAGGGGAGAGACCCAGTACTTC | CASSLESSRGETQYF | TRBV7-2 | NA | few | TRBJ2-5
TGTGCCAGCAGCGTAGCTGGGGTTAGCGGCCCTTACAATGAGCAGTTCTTC | CASSVAGVSGPYNEQFF | TRBV9 | NA | few | TRBJ2-1
TGTGCCAGCAGTTCAGGGGTGTTCAATCAGCCCCAGCATTTT | CASSSGVFNQPQHF | TRBV12-3/TRBV12-4 | NA | NA | TRBJ1-5
TGCGCCAGCAGCCAAGACTTCCCCGGGGTGGTCGGCGAGACCCAGTACTTC | CASSQDFPGVVGETQYF | TRBV4-1 | NA | NA | TRBJ2-5
TGTGCCACCAGTAAAGGGACAGGGGTAGTAGATACGCAGTATTTT | CATSKGTGVVDTQYF | TRBV15 | TRBD1 | few | TRBJ2-3
TGTGCCAGCAGTCCAGGGATAGTAGAGACCCAGTACTTC | CASSPGIVETQYF | TRBV12-3/TRBV12-4 | NA | many | TRBJ2-5
TGCAGTGCTACCCCTTATTGGAGACGCGGGGGGGCGAACACCGGGGAGCTGTTTTTT | CSATPYWRRGGANTGELFF | TRBV20-1 | TRBD2 | NA | TRBJ2-2
TGCAGTGCTCTTGGACAGGGGGGAGCATTCTATGGCTACACCTTC | CSALGQGGAFYGYTF | TRBV20-1 | TRBD1 | NA | TRBJ1-2
TGCAGTGCTACCGGGACAGGGAACGATGAGCAGTACTTC | CSATGTGNDEQYF | TRBV20-1 | TRBD1 | NA | TRBJ2-7
TGTGCCAGCAGTTTGATGGGAATTGGCACTGAAGCTTTCTTT | CASSLMGIGTEAFF | TRBV28 | NA | NA | TRBJ1-1
TGTGCCAGCAGCTTAGCCCGGAACCTCTATGGCTACACCTTC | CASSLARNLYGYTF | TRBV7-2 | NA | NA | TRBJ1-2
TGCAGTGCTAGGCTCGTTGGGGCATCGGATGAAGCTTTCTTT | CSARLVGASDEAFF | TRBV20-1 | NA | few | TRBJ1-1
TGCGCCAGCAGCCAGCCGACAGGGCATGCCAACGTCCTGACTTTC | CASSQPTGHANVLTF | TRBV4-3 | TRBD1 | NA | TRBJ2-6
TGCAGTGCTCCGGGACAGGGGGCGCGGGCTGGTGAAAAACTGTTTTTT | CSAPGQGARAGEKLFF | TRBV20-1 | TRBD1 | NA | TRBJ1-4
TGCGCCAGCAGCCAAGGGGTCACTTCAACTAATGAAAAACTGTTTTTT | CASSQGVTSTNEKLFF | TRBV4-3 | NA | few | TRBJ1-4
TGTGCCAGCAGCTCCGAAGTTAGCGGTCCCTACAATGAGCAGTACTTC | CASSSEVSGPYNEQYF | TRBV4-2 | NA | NA | TRBJ2-7
TGCGCCAGCAGCCAGCTAGGACTAGATAATGAGCAGTTCTTC | CASSQLGLDNEQFF | TRBV4-1 | TRBD2 | NA | TRBJ2-1
TGTGCCAGCAGGAGGACAGGGGGACACACTGAAGCTTTCTTT | CASRRTGGHTEAFF | TRBV12-3/TRBV12-4 | TRBD1 | NA | TRBJ1-1
TGTGCCAGCAGTTACCTGACAGGACCGAGCTCTGGGGCCAACGTCCTGACTTTC | CASSYLTGPSSGANVLTF | TRBV7-8 | NA | few | TRBJ2-6
TGCAGTGCTTACAGGGCGAGCAAGCCCAAAAACATTCAGTACTTC | CSAYRASKPKNIQYF | TRBV20-1 | NA | few | TRBJ2-4
TGTGCCAGCAGCCAAGATGGGATGACAACTAATGAAAAACTGTTTTTT | CASSQDGMTTNEKLFF | TRBV4-2 | NA | few | TRBJ1-4
TGTGCCAGCAGTCCAACCCTAGACGCGATCACAGATACGCAGTATTTT | CASSPTLDAITDTQYF | TRBV12-3/TRBV12-4 | NA | NA | TRBJ2-3
TGTGCCAGCAGCAACCCCGATAGCAATCAGCCCCAGCATTTT | CASSNPDSNQPQHF | TRBV21-1 | NA | NA | TRBJ1-5
TGCAGCGTTGAAGATCGCTTGGGGACAGGGAAAAACATTCAGTACTTC | CSVEDRLGTGKNIQYF | TRBV29-1 | TRBD1 | NA | TRBJ2-4
TGCGCCAGCAGCTTGGAAATCCAATACGCAGATGAGCAGTTCTTC | CASSLEIQYADEQFF | TRBV5-1 | NA | many | TRBJ2-1
TGCAGTGCTCACGATACTCTAGCGGGGGGGCCGTATGAGCAGTTCTTC | CSAHDTLAGGPYEQFF | TRBV20-1 | TRBD2 | NA | TRBJ2-1
TGCGCCAGCAGCCTGTCGGCGGAAGCAACTAATGAAAAACTGTTTTTT | CASSLSAEATNEKLFF | TRBV4-3 | NA | NA | TRBJ1-4
TGTGCCGGCAGCCAAAATCCTGGGACAGATACGCAGTATTTT | CAGSQNPGTDTQYF | TRBV7-2 | NA | NA | TRBJ2-3
TGCGCCAGCAGCCCAATCCACAATGAGCAGTTCTTC | CASSPIHNEQFF | TRBV5-1 | NA | few | TRBJ2-1
TGCGCCAGCGGGCCAGGGGGCGCATGGCAGCCCCAGCATTTT | CASGPGGAWQPQHF | TRBV6-5 | TRBD1 | NA | TRBJ1-5
TGCAGCGTCGCCCCACCCTCGGGGGGCGGAGGGGCTTTCTTT | CSVAPPSGGGGAFF | TRBV29-1 | NA | NA | TRBJ1-1
TGCGCCAGCAGCCAAGATGGCCTCTCGGACTACACCTTC | CASSQDGLSDYTF | TRBV4-3 | NA | NA | TRBJ1-2
TGTGCCAGCAGCTCCCAATCGGGCGGCACAGATACGCAGTATTTT | CASSSQSGGTDTQYF | TRBV7-2 | NA | NA | TRBJ2-3
TGTGCCAGCAGCCAGTCACAGGTGACAGATACGCAGTATTTT | CASSQSQVTDTQYF | TRBV3-1 | NA | few | TRBJ2-3
TGCAGTGCTAGAAACCTCCGGGACAACTACAATGAGCAGTACTTC | CSARNLRDNYNEQYF | TRBV20-1 | NA | once | TRBJ2-5
TGTGCCAGCAGTGATCAGGGAGCCAAAAACATTCAGTACTTC | CASSDQGAKNIQYF | TRBV6-6 | NA | NA | TRBJ2-4
TGCAGTGCTCGACGGGGACAGGGGGTAACTGAAGCTTTCTTT | CSARRGQGVTEAFF | TRBV20-1 | TRBD1 | NA | TRBJ1-1
TGTGCCACCAGCAGAAGTAGGAAGGATTCGCAGTATTTT | CATSRSRKDSQYF | TRBV15 | NA | NA | TRBJ2-3
TGTGCCAGCAGCTTTCGACAGCTAAGGAACACCGGGGAGCTGTTTTTT | CASSFRQLRNTGELFF | TRBV7-2 | NA | NA | TRBJ2-2
TGTGCCAGCAGCGCCAAGAAACGGGGGGGACTCACAGATACGCAGTATTTT | CASSAKKRGGLTDTQYF | TRBV9 | TRBD2 | NA | TRBJ2-3
TGCAGTGCCCCGACCAGCGGGGTTGGTAATGAGCAGTACTTC | CSAPTSGVGNEQYF | TRBV20-1 | TRBD2 | NA | TRBJ2-5
TGTGCCAGCAGCGTAGCTTGGCCAGGGGTTGGGGAGACCCAGTACTTC | CASSVAWPGVGETQYF | TRBV9 | NA | NA | TRBJ2-5
TGTGCCAGCAGCCCCCCCGGGACAGGGTCCTACAATGAGCAGTTCTTC | CASSPPGTGSYNEQFF | TRBV7-9 | TRBD1 | few | TRBJ2-1